The 25 T cell receptor beta chains reported below all come from one sample, sequenced in a study of T cell responses to AZD1222 COVID-19 vaccine. TCRdb's copy holds only in-frame clones and misses some; the assay was immunoSEQ multiplex PCR. Here the sample spans approximately 180,000 clones, less than 95% being singletons. This sample comprised peripheral blood, obtained on day 0 of AZD1222 vaccination. The receptors originated from an adult in good health.

The chain employs TRBV3-1 (or the pseudogene TRBV3-2) and TRBJ2-1, with TRBD1 matching 7 bases. The V gene's germline CDR1 is LGHDT and CDR2 YNNKEL (reference sequence). This CDR3 contains 15 residues. V shed 1 base, J shed 2 bases, and the junction held 2 bases outside the gene matches. CDR3 DNA sequence: TGTGCCAGCAGCCAAGGGACAGGAGCCTACAATGAGCAGTTCTTC. Protein sequence: CASSQGTGAYNEQFF.

The V call is TRBV7-3, the J call TRBJ1-6; maybe TRBD1 (6 bases). The germline gives CDR1 SGHTA, CDR2 FQGTGA. Trimming took 4 bases from V and 7 from J, leaving 11 bases between them. The CDR3 totals 14 residues. CDR3 sequence reads: CASSSGHLNSPLHF. The CDR3 nucleotides read TGTGCCAGCAGCTCGGGACACCTCAATTCACCCCTCCACTTT.

The chain has TRBV21-1 and TRBJ1-2. TRBV21-1 is a known pseudogene. The CDR3 consists of 17 residues. This CDR3 reads CASSKERRGFPNYGYTF. Written as DNA, the CDR3 is TGTGCCAGCAGCAAAGAACGCCGGGGCTTTCCTAACTATGGCTACACCTTC.

The J gene is TRBJ1-2, the V gene TRBV6-5, with 9 bases aligning to TRBD1. CDR1 and CDR2 from the germline V gene are MNHEY and SVGAGI. The trim removed 6 bases at V and 4 bases at J, leaving 6 bases unmatched. There are 14 residues in the CDR3. In DNA, the CDR3 is TGTGCCAGCAGCCGGGACAGGGATCTCTATGGCTACACCTTC. Its protein product is CASSRDRDLYGYTF.

This CDR3 is CASSIPGQPLGGYTF. DNA for the CDR3: TGTGCCAGTAGTATCCCGGGACAGCCTTTGGGGGGCTACACCTTC. The gene calls are TRBV19 and TRBJ1-2, with TRBD1 identical over 7 bases. CDR1 and CDR2 from the germline V gene are LNHDA and SQIVND (reference sequence). CDR3 size: 15 residues. The V and J ends lost 3 bases and 8 bases, in that order; junction bases with no gene match: 12.

The CDR3 protein is CASSLGSTYEQYF. The DNA of the CDR3 is TGTGCCAGCAGCTTGGGGAGCACCTACGAGCAGTACTTC. The chain uses TRBV11-2 and TRBJ2-7; D is perhaps TRBD2 (5 bases). The CDR3 covers 13 residues. Germline lookup yields CDR1 SGHAT and CDR2 FQNNGV. V lost 3 bases and J 2 bases, leaving 8 bases between the germline ends.

J is TRBJ2-6 and V is TRBV19; D possibly uses TRBD1 or TRBD2 (5 bases each). Germline lookup yields CDR1 LNHDA and CDR2 SQIVND (reference sequence). Between the trimmed V and J ends, which lost 3 bases and 2 bases, there was a span of 23 bases. The CDR3 totals 20 residues. CDR3 in amino acids: CASSMFAWGTPSTGANVLTF. The CDR3 DNA follows: TGTGCCAGTAGTATGTTCGCTTGGGGGACCCCCTCGACTGGGGCCAACGTCCTGACTTTC.

This chain uses TRBV5-1 with TRBJ1-1; D is uncertain. Germline V gives CDR1 SGHRS, CDR2 YFSETQ. The CDR3 loop spans 11 amino acids. With 5 bases removed from V and 0 bases from J, the gap between germline ends came to 2 bases. The CDR3 DNA reads TGCGCCAGCAGGGTGAACACTGAAGCTTTCTTT. It translates to CASRVNTEAFF.

V gene TRBV6-6 combines with J gene TRBJ2-3; unclear D gene. The CDR3 length is 12 residues. V was cut by 0 bases and J by 7 bases, with 5 bases left in between. Germline loops: CDR1 MNHNY, CDR2 SVGAGI (reference sequence). The CDR3 DNA sequence: TGTGCCAGCAGTTACTCCGATAATACGCAGTATTTT. Encoded protein: CASSYSDNTQYF.

The chain carries TRBV19 and TRBJ1-1; 7 nucleotides align to TRBD1. The germline gives CDR1 LNHDA, CDR2 SQIVND (reference sequence). Trimming took 4 bases from V and 3 from J; bases not matched to a gene: 2. This CDR3 region has 13 residues. The DNA for the CDR3 is TGTGCCAGTAGTACCAGGGGGGACACTGAAGCTTTCTTT. It codes for CASSTRGDTEAFF.

J is TRBJ1-1 and V is TRBV18, with TRBD1 matching over 9 bases. CDR3 length: 17 amino acids. Germline V lookup: CDR1 KGHSH, CDR2 LQKENI. The V gene end was trimmed by 3 bases and the J gene end by 0 bases; junction bases not matched to a gene: 8. The DNA of the CDR3 is TGTGCCAGCTCACCGATGGACAGGGGTGGGGTGAACACTGAAGCTTTCTTT. This gives the protein CASSPMDRGGVNTEAFF.

This sequence joins TRBV30 and TRBJ1-1, with D possibly TRBD1 on 6 matching bases. CDR3 length: 14 amino acids. The V gene's germline CDR1 is GTSNPN and CDR2 SVGIG (reference sequence). The V and J ends lost 5 bases and 4 bases respectively, with 17 bases between them. CDR3 residues: CAWGGSFRGTEAFF. The DNA for the CDR3 is TGTGCCTGGGGGGGGAGTTTCAGGGGCACTGAAGCTTTCTTT. Based on the CDR3 plus reference TRBV30 and TRBJ1-1, the full variable domain is SQTIHQWPATLVQPVGSPLSLECTVEGTSNPNLYWYRQAAGRGLQLLFYSVGIGQISSEVPQNLSASRPQDRQFILSSKKLLLSDSGFYLCAWGGSFRGTEAFFGQGTRLTVV.

The gene calls are TRBV7-9 and TRBJ1-2, with 9 bases identical to TRBD1. Per germline, CDR1 SEHNR and CDR2 FQNEAQ (reference sequence). Germline trimming cut 4 bases from V and 7 bases from J; bases unmatched to any gene: 7. This CDR3 has 14 amino acids. The DNA for the CDR3 is TGTGCCAGCAGCTCCACAGGGGGCGCCGGTGGCTACACCTTC. It codes for CASSSTGGAGGYTF.

This clone was recorded only once. This chain links TRBV5-1 with TRBJ1-1, with D unclear. CDR1 is SGHRS, CDR2 YFSETQ, per germline. Trimming took 0 bases from V and 1 from J, leaving 7 bases between them. This CDR3 contains 14 residues. The CDR3, as DNA: TGCGCCAGCAGCTTGGACCCAGGGAACACTGAAGCTTTCTTT. It yields the protein CASSLDPGNTEAFF.

This clone was recorded once. The V call is TRBV5-5, the J call TRBJ2-7, with D possibly matching TRBD1 (5 bases). Germline CDR1 and CDR2: SGHKS and YYEKEE (reference sequence). V lost 0 bases to trimming and J lost 9 bases, with 13 bases between them. This CDR3 spans 13 amino acids. The CDR3 reads CASSLGGEPGQYF. CDR3 nucleotide sequence: TGTGCCAGCAGCTTGGGGGGCGAGCCAGGGCAGTACTTC.

The J gene is TRBJ2-2, the V gene TRBV2; 8 bases line up with TRBD2. V lost 7 bases, J lost 5 bases, and 9 bases stayed unmatched. The CDR3 covers 15 residues. Germline CDR1 SNHLY, CDR2 FYNNEI. CDR3 coding DNA: TGTGCCAGCAAAAGAGGCGGGGGGCAAACCGGGGAGCTGTTTTTT. It translates to CASKRGGGQTGELFF.

This clone showed up just once. The chain links TRBV10-3 to TRBJ2-7; D is unclear. The CDR3 is 11 amino acids. V was pared by 4 bases and J by 3 bases, with 4 bases between. The germline V gene has CDR1 ENHRY and CDR2 SYGVKD. In nucleotides, the CDR3 is TGTGCCATCAGTGTCTTCTACGAGCAGTACTTC. This gives the protein CAISVFYEQYF.

The chain has TRBV6-5 and TRBJ2-5; no clear D gene. Trimming stripped 1 base from V and 5 bases from J, with 11 bases between. CDR1 is MNHEY, CDR2 SVGAGI, per germline. This CDR3 is 14 amino acids long. CDR3 nucleotides: TGTGCCAGCAGTTACTTTGGGCCTGGTGAGACCCAGTACTTC. It specifies CASSYFGPGETQYF.

This clone was recorded only once. The rearrangement joins TRBV7-9 to TRBJ1-4; maybe TRBD1 (6 bases). Trimming shortened V by 5 bases and J by 6 bases, and 13 bases separated the two germline ends. Germline assignment: CDR1 SEHNR and CDR2 FQNEAQ (reference sequence). This CDR3 comprises 14 residues. The CDR3 DNA reads TGTGCCAGCAGCCCAGGGGCGGGGGATGAAAAACTGTTTTTT. This translates into CASSPGAGDEKLFF.

The chain joins TRBV5-4 to TRBJ1-2, with 7 positions matching TRBD1. The CDR3 has 14 amino acids. Trimming took 4 bases from V and 2 from J; bases not matched to a gene: 5. Per the germline V gene, CDR1 is SGHNT and CDR2 is YYREEE (reference sequence). The CDR3: CASSPGQQNYGYTF. CDR3 sequence (DNA): TGTGCCAGCAGCCCGGGACAGCAGAACTATGGCTACACCTTC.

V and J are TRBV29-1 and TRBJ1-2, with D possibly matching TRBD1 (6 bases). This CDR3 spans 14 amino acids. The germline V gene has CDR1 SQVTM and CDR2 ANQGSEA. Between the trimmed V and J ends, which lost 3 bases and 4 bases, there was a span of 15 bases. The CDR3 bases are TGCAGCGTTGATAAGACAGGCATGGGCTATGGCTACACCTTC. Its protein is CSVDKTGMGYGYTF.

This clone has just a few counts. V and J are TRBV5-1 and TRBJ1-2; 9 bases map to TRBD1. CDR3 length: 15 amino acids. Germline trimming cut 4 bases from V and 4 bases from J; bases unmatched to any gene: 8. CDR1 is SGHRS and CDR2 is YFSETQ in the germline V gene. CDR3 protein: CASSPEGQGFYGYTF. In DNA form, the CDR3 reads TGCGCCAGCAGCCCCGAGGGACAGGGATTCTATGGCTACACCTTC.

This chain uses TRBV3-1 (or the pseudogene TRBV3-2) with TRBJ2-7, with D maybe TRBD1 (5 bases). Trimming shortened V by 4 bases and J by 3 bases, and 13 bases separated the two germline ends. Germline V gene sequence: CDR1 LGHDT, CDR2 YNNKEL (reference sequence). The CDR3 runs 14 residues. The CDR3 protein is CASSRLGQGYEQYF. In DNA form, the CDR3 reads TGTGCCAGCAGCCGTTTGGGGCAGGGCTACGAGCAGTACTTC.

This sequence joins TRBV7-3 and TRBJ1-2; unclear D gene. Trimming stripped 2 bases from V and 4 bases from J, with 14 bases between. Per the germline V gene, CDR1 is SGHTA and CDR2 is FQGTGA. The CDR3 covers 15 residues. DNA of the CDR3: TGTGCCAGCAGCTTAGACGGCCGGGTGGGCTATGGCTACACCTTC. Translation: CASSLDGRVGYGYTF.

V is TRBV6-6 and J is TRBJ2-2; D might be TRBD2 (5 bases). CDR1 and CDR2 from the germline V gene are MNHNY and SVGAGI (reference sequence). The length of the CDR3 is 15 residues. The V and J ends lost 2 bases and 0 bases respectively, with 7 bases between them. CDR3 amino acids: CASSYGLSNTGELFF. For the CDR3, the DNA is TGTGCCAGCAGTTACGGACTTTCGAACACCGGGGAGCTGTTTTTT.